One and the same sample provided the 27 T cell receptor beta chains below, sequenced in a study of blood T cell repertoires in COVID-19. Libraries were prepared by immunoSEQ multiplex PCR; TCRdb keeps only in-frame clonotypes and omits some of them. The data hold 400,000 or so clones, with approximately 89% observed a single time. The sample consisted of PBMCs or T cells enriched from blood (not recorded which). The receptor set was obtained from a man aged 40-49 years in a cohort exposed to, infected with or recovered from COVID-19 (not recorded which).

The chain recombines TRBV9 with TRBJ2-5; perhaps TRBD1 as D (5 bases). Trimming removed 0 bases at V and 4 bases at J, with 10 bases between. The CDR3 runs 14 residues. Germline assignment: CDR1 SGDLS and CDR2 YYNGEE. The CDR3 loop is CASSVGRASETQYF. The CDR3 DNA reads as TGTGCCAGCAGCGTAGGCAGGGCGTCAGAGACCCAGTACTTC.

The CDR3 coding sequence is TGCGCCAGCAGCTTGCTGAGACTAGCGGGAGTGACAGATACGCAGTATTTT. Amino acid sequence: CASSLLRLAGVTDTQYF. The chain links TRBV5-1 to TRBJ2-3; 12 bases line up with TRBD2. There are 17 residues in the CDR3. Germline values: CDR1 SGHRS, CDR2 YFSETQ. The trim removed 1 base at V and 3 bases at J, leaving 6 bases unmatched.

The V call is TRBV5-1, the J call TRBJ1-5, with D unresolved. The CDR3 has 13 residues. CDR1 is SGHRS and CDR2 is YFSETQ in the germline V gene. Trimming shortened V by 3 bases and J by 4 bases, and 8 bases separated the two germline ends. The CDR3 DNA reads as TGCGCCAGCAGCTCAGAGGTTAATCAGCCCCAGCATTTT. Protein product: CASSSEVNQPQHF.

The chain employs TRBV6-5 and TRBJ2-1; unclear D gene. This CDR3 spans 12 amino acids. Germline V gene data show CDR1 as MNHEY and CDR2 as SVGAGI. Trimming cost V 0 bases and J 9 bases, with 6 bases left between them. CDR3 sequence reads: CASSYSGREQFF. CDR3 sequence (DNA): TGTGCCAGCAGTTACTCCGGTCGTGAGCAGTTCTTC.

The chain has TRBV27 and TRBJ1-6; 9 bases line up with TRBD1. Germline V gives CDR1 MNHEY, CDR2 SMNVEV (reference sequence). V was pared by 6 bases and J by 6 bases, with 6 bases of the junction left unmatched. The CDR3 loop spans 15 amino acids. DNA for the CDR3: TGTGCCAGCAGCCTAGGGACAGGGATTAATTCACCCCTCCACTTT. This translates into CASSLGTGINSPLHF.

Concerning this clone itself: Other nucleotide sequences in the sample specify the same CDR3. The V and J genes are TRBV12-3 or TRBV12-4 and TRBJ1-6, with a tentative D call TRBD1 (5 bases). V shed 5 bases and J shed 7 bases, with 6 bases lying between them. The CDR3 is 12 amino acids. In DNA form, the CDR3 reads TGTGCCAGCAGTCCAGGGAATTCACCCCTCCACTTT. Its translation: CASSPGNSPLHF.

The chain carries TRBV15 and TRBJ1-4; D perhaps matches TRBD1 (5 bases). The CDR3 consists of 17 residues. Per germline, CDR1 LNHNV and CDR2 YYDKDF (reference sequence). The V and J ends lost 7 bases and 0 bases respectively, with 18 bases between them. CDR3 residues: CATNGRRRGTTNEKLFF. The DNA for the CDR3 is TGTGCCACCAACGGACGCAGGCGGGGGACAACTAATGAAAAACTGTTTTTT.

Remarks on this clone: At one of its ends the junction is not consistent with the germline gene, which may arise from a read error. The gene calls are TRBV7-8 and TRBJ1-5, with D unresolved. CDR1 SGHVS and CDR2 FQNEAQ come from the germline V gene. This CDR3 has 15 amino acids. CDR3 residues: CAGSLEWQSNQPQHF. The CDR3 DNA reads TGTGCCGGCAGCTTAGAGTGGCAGAGCAATCAGCCCCAGCATTTT. Full variable domain (missing parts from reference TRBV7-8 and TRBJ1-5): GAGVSQSPRYKVAKRGQDVALRCDPISGHVSLFWYQQALGQGPEFLTYFQNEAQLDKSGLPSDRFFAERPEGSVSTLKIQRTQQEDSAVYLCAGSLEWQSNQPQHFGDGTRLSIL.

The rearrangement links TRBV30 to TRBJ1-6; no reliable D call. The CDR3 is made up of 13 amino acids. Germline loops: CDR1 GTSNPN, CDR2 SVGIG (reference sequence). Trimming took off 1 base at V and 10 bases at J, with 11 bases between the two ends. The CDR3 sequence is CAWSGGWRSPLHF. The CDR3 DNA reads as TGTGCCTGGAGTGGGGGTTGGAGGTCACCCCTCCACTTT. Full variable domain (outside the CDR3, taken from reference TRBV30 and TRBJ1-6): SQTIHQWPATLVQPVGSPLSLECTVEGTSNPNLYWYRQAAGRGLQLLFYSVGIGQISSEVPQNLSASRPQDRQFILSSKKLLLSDSGFYLCAWSGGWRSPLHFGNGTRLTVT.

The rearrangement uses TRBV11-2 and TRBJ2-1, with 10 nucleotides matching TRBD2. The CDR3 runs 15 residues. CDR1 is SGHAT, CDR2 FQNNGV, per germline. The J segment lost 4 bases and the V segment lost 1 base, leaving 1 base of the junction unmatched. The DNA for the CDR3 is TGTGCCAGCAGCTTAGGGACTAGCGGTTACAATGAGCAGTTCTTC. Protein sequence: CASSLGTSGYNEQFF.

The V call is TRBV3-1 (or the pseudogene TRBV3-2), the J call TRBJ1-2; TRBD1 might be the D (6 bases). V was clipped by 1 base and J by 2 bases, with 11 bases between them. The CDR3 loop spans 15 amino acids. CDR1 is LGHDT, CDR2 YNNKEL, per germline (reference sequence). The CDR3 spells CASSQAPTGNYGYTF. CDR3 bases: TGTGCCAGCAGCCAAGCCCCAACAGGGAACTATGGCTACACCTTC.

The V gene is TRBV5-4, the J gene TRBJ1-1; D is perhaps TRBD1 (6 bases). This CDR3 contains 14 residues. Trimming left V 4 bases short and J 0 bases short, with 10 bases between. Germline loops: CDR1 SGHNT, CDR2 YYREEE (reference sequence). As DNA, the CDR3 is TGTGCCAGCAGCCCGGGACATATGAACACTGAAGCTTTCTTT. Its translation: CASSPGHMNTEAFF. Filled out from reference TRBV5-4 and TRBJ1-1, the complete variable domain reads ETGVTQSPTHLIKTRGQQVTLRCSSQSGHNTVSWYQQALGQGPQFIFQYYREEENGRGNFPPRFSGLQFPNYSSELNVNALELDDSALYLCASSPGHMNTEAFFGQGTRLTVV.

The chain uses TRBV5-1 and TRBJ1-5; D is unclear. The CDR3 runs to 13 residues. Germline CDR1 and CDR2: SGHRS and YFSETQ. Trimming took 1 base from V and 10 from J, leaving 12 bases between them. The CDR3 loop is CASSLSGNGPQHF. The CDR3 region has the DNA TGCGCCAGCAGCTTGTCCGGGAATGGACCCCAGCATTTT.

The rearrangement links TRBV28 to TRBJ2-7; 9 nucleotides align to TRBD1. The CDR3 sequence is 15 residues long. Trimming took 2 bases from V and 1 from J; bases not matched to a gene: 3. Germline loops: CDR1 MDHEN, CDR2 SYDVKM. Written as DNA, the CDR3 is TGTGCCAGCAGTTTAATAGGACAGGGGTCCTACGAGCAGTACTTC. Translation: CASSLIGQGSYEQYF. Drawing the rest from reference TRBV28 and TRBJ2-7, the complete variable domain is DVKVTQSSRYLVKRTGEKVFLECVQDMDHENMFWYRQDPGLGLRLIYFSYDVKMKEKGDIPEGYSVSREKKERFSLILESASTNQTSMYLCASSLIGQGSYEQYFGPGTRLTVT.

The chain recombines TRBV4-2 with TRBJ2-3, with 8 nucleotides matching TRBD2. With V trimmed by 3 bases and J by 1 base, 9 bases remained unmatched. The CDR3 is made up of 17 amino acids. The germline gives CDR1 LGHNA, CDR2 YNFKEQ. CDR3 sequence (DNA): TGTGCCAGCAGCCAGGGAGGACTAGCTCAACGCACAGATACGCAGTATTTT. Translation: CASSQGGLAQRTDTQYF.

The rearrangement uses TRBV5-1 and TRBJ1-1, with 8 positions matching TRBD1. The CDR3 has 15 amino acids. The germline gives CDR1 SGHRS, CDR2 YFSETQ. J gave up 6 bases and V 1 base, and 8 bases lay outside the gene matches. Here the CDR3 DNA reads TGCGCCAGCAGCTTGCTAGGACAGGGTACGGCTGAAGCTTTCTTT. Amino acid sequence: CASSLLGQGTAEAFF.

The chain has TRBV7-2 and TRBJ2-3; TRBD2 aligns across 7 bases. J gave up 3 bases and V 5 bases, and 8 bases lay outside the gene matches. This CDR3 has 15 amino acids. Germline V gene sequence: CDR1 SGHTA, CDR2 FQGNSA. The CDR3 spells CASSPGTIRTDTQYF. For the CDR3, the DNA is TGTGCCAGCAGCCCTGGGACTATTAGAACAGATACGCAGTATTTT.

This clone was detected only a few times. The gene calls are TRBV12-5 and TRBJ1-1; the match to TRBD1 covers 7 bases. J lost 0 bases, V lost 3 bases, and 4 bases had no gene match. The CDR3 is 15 amino acids. The germline CDR1 and CDR2 sequences are LGHNT and FRNRAP. The CDR3 here is CASGFTGQMNTEAFF. The CDR3 DNA is TGTGCTAGTGGTTTTACGGGACAGATGAACACTGAAGCTTTCTTT.

This sequence joins TRBV7-8 and TRBJ2-2; D possibly corresponds to TRBD2 (6 bases). Germline lookup yields CDR1 SGHVS and CDR2 FQNEAQ. The CDR3 is made up of 16 amino acids. Trimming removed 5 bases at V and 0 bases at J, with 13 bases between. The CDR3 protein is CASSLRGAANTGELFF. The CDR3 DNA sequence: TGTGCCAGCAGCCTGCGGGGAGCCGCGAACACCGGGGAGCTGTTTTTT.

This chain links TRBV19 with TRBJ2-1; possible D gene TRBD2, 6 bases. The germline CDR1 and CDR2 sequences are LNHDA and SQIVND (reference sequence). V gave up 5 bases and J gave up 0 bases, with 26 bases separating them. The CDR3 covers 20 residues. The CDR3 sequence: CASSPRLVPYSYSSYNEQFF. Here the CDR3 DNA reads TGTGCCAGTAGTCCTAGACTAGTCCCTTACTCGTATAGCTCCTACAATGAGCAGTTCTTC. The full variable domain, its missing parts supplied by reference TRBV19 and TRBJ2-1, is DGGITQSPKYLFRKEGQNVTLSCEQNLNHDAMYWYRQDPGQGLRLIYYSQIVNDFQKGDIAEGYSVSREKKESFPLTVTSAQKNPTAFYLCASSPRLVPYSYSSYNEQFFGPGTRLTVL.

The chain employs TRBV2 and TRBJ2-5; 7 bases line up with TRBD1. Germline CDR1 and CDR2: SNHLY and FYNNEI. With V trimmed by 6 bases and J by 2 bases, 9 bases remained unmatched. This CDR3 contains 15 residues. The CDR3 loop is CASSTQRQGQETQYF. CDR3 nucleotide sequence: TGTGCCAGCAGCACTCAAAGACAGGGACAAGAGACCCAGTACTTC.

This chain joins TRBV28 and TRBJ1-2; the match to TRBD1 covers 7 bases. The J segment lost 4 bases and the V segment lost 2 bases, leaving 1 base of the junction unmatched. The length of the CDR3 is 13 residues. Germline loops: CDR1 MDHEN, CDR2 SYDVKM. CDR3 sequence reads: CASSLDRVYGYTF. The CDR3 DNA sequence: TGTGCCAGCAGTTTAGACAGGGTCTATGGCTACACCTTC.

This clone came up once. The rearrangement uses TRBV5-5 and TRBJ2-5; TRBD2 matches at 12 bases. The CDR3 consists of 15 residues. Germline values: CDR1 SGHKS, CDR2 YYEKEE (reference sequence). Unmatched junction bases numbered 0, after V lost 1 base and J lost 2 bases. CDR3: CASSLTSGRQETQYF. CDR3 DNA: TGTGCCAGCAGCTTGACTAGCGGGAGGCAAGAGACCCAGTACTTC.

The rearrangement links TRBV28 to TRBJ2-1, with 10 bases lining up with TRBD2. CDR1 and CDR2 (germline): MDHEN, SYDVKM. This CDR3 comprises 16 residues. Trimming took 1 base from V and 10 from J; bases not matched to a gene: 10. In DNA form, the CDR3 reads TGTGCCAGCAGTTTATTGTCGTCTAGCGGGAGCTGGGAGCAGTTCTTC. This translates into CASSLLSSSGSWEQFF.

This chain uses TRBV29-1 with TRBJ2-2; a weak D match, TRBD1 (6 bases). Germline lookup yields CDR1 SQVTM and CDR2 ANQGSEA. Between the trimmed V and J ends, which lost 7 bases and 4 bases, there was a span of 16 bases. The CDR3 spans 14 residues. Written as DNA, the CDR3 is TGCAGCGCCGCCTCCGGGACACCCACCGGGGAGCTGTTTTTT. Translation: CSAASGTPTGELFF.

The V call is TRBV2, the J call TRBJ2-7, with TRBD2 matching over 10 bases. Germline assignment: CDR1 SNHLY and CDR2 FYNNEI. CDR3 length: 13 residues. J gave up 3 bases and V 4 bases, and 0 bases lay outside the gene matches. Written as DNA, the CDR3 is TGTGCCAGCAGTGCTAGCGGGAGCTACGAGCAGTACTTC. Protein: CASSASGSYEQYF.

V usage is TRBV10-2 and J usage is TRBJ2-7; weak D call: TRBD1 (6 bases). Germline V gives CDR1 WSHSY, CDR2 SAAADI. The CDR3 is 13 residues long. V dropped 6 bases and J dropped 3 bases, with 12 bases sitting between them. CDR3 sequence (DNA): TGCGCCAGCAGCGGACAGCCGATCTACGAGCAGTACTTC. Protein sequence: CASSGQPIYEQYF.